These 25 T cell receptor beta chains originate from one sample sequenced in a study of PD-1 blockade in classical Hodgkin lymphoma. Profiled with immunoSEQ multiplex PCR; TCRdb holds only in-frame clones, not every one. The table records around 31,000 clones, around 71% of them present only once. Every patient experienced relapse after autologous stem cell transplantation, and brentuximab vedotin exposure varied. This specimen consisted of peripheral blood mononuclear cells (PBMCs), obtained before the second cycle of nivolumab. These receptors originate from a human donor with classical Hodgkin lymphoma.

The chain recombines TRBV19 with TRBJ1-1, with D maybe TRBD1 (5 bases). Germline V lookup: CDR1 LNHDA, CDR2 SQIVND (reference sequence). Trimming took off 9 bases at V and 1 base at J, with 12 bases between the two ends. The CDR3 is made up of 13 amino acids. CDR3 protein: CASRRDRNTEAFF. CDR3 in DNA: TGTGCCAGCCGTCGGGACCGGAACACTGAAGCTTTCTTT.

The chain carries TRBV7-6 and TRBJ2-1; D gene unclear. The CDR3 consists of 13 residues. V lost 1 base and J 6 bases, leaving 7 bases between the germline ends. The germline V gene has CDR1 SGHVS and CDR2 FNYEAQ. The CDR3 protein is CASSLGASNEQFF. Here the CDR3 DNA reads TGTGCCAGCAGCTTAGGAGCGAGCAATGAGCAGTTCTTC.

The chain uses TRBV6-1 and TRBJ1-2; D gene unclear. V lost 7 bases and J 1 base, leaving 16 bases between the germline ends. The germline V gene has CDR1 MNHNS and CDR2 SASEGT. The CDR3 totals 15 residues. This CDR3 is CASTDPGAYNYGYTF. CDR3 nucleotides: TGTGCCAGCACTGACCCTGGAGCCTATAACTATGGCTACACCTTC.

This clone was detected a few times. The chain combines TRBV5-1 with TRBJ2-1, with D possibly TRBD2 on 5 matching bases. The V and J ends lost 4 bases and 6 bases respectively, with 26 bases between them. This CDR3 spans 18 amino acids. CDR1 and CDR2 (germline): SGHRS, YFSETQ. The chain's CDR3 is CASSPVGGRAGTGNEQFF. CDR3 nucleotide sequence: TGCGCCAGCAGCCCCGTAGGAGGTAGGGCCGGTACTGGCAATGAGCAGTTCTTC.

V is TRBV2 and J is TRBJ1-5, with 7 bases identical to TRBD1. With V trimmed by 5 bases and J by 4 bases, 2 bases remained unmatched. The CDR3 spans 13 residues. The germline V gene has CDR1 SNHLY and CDR2 FYNNEI. CDR3: CASSTGANQPQHF. The CDR3 coding sequence is TGTGCCAGCAGTACAGGGGCGAATCAGCCCCAGCATTTT.

The chain has TRBV5-6 and TRBJ2-7; D is possibly TRBD1 (6 bases). CDR1 and CDR2 from the germline V gene are SGHDT and YYEEEE. CDR3 length: 14 amino acids. The ends were cut back, 3 bases at V and 4 bases at J, with 14 bases in the middle. The CDR3 region is CASSSGTPDYEQYF. For the CDR3, the DNA is TGTGCCAGCAGCTCCGGGACACCTGATTACGAGCAGTACTTC. Full variable domain (remainder filled in from reference TRBV5-6 and TRBJ2-7): DAGVTQSPTHLIKTRGQQVTLRCSPKSGHDTVSWYQQALGQGPQFIFQYYEEEERQRGNFPDRFSGHQFPNYSSELNVNALLLGDSALYLCASSSGTPDYEQYFGPGTRLTVT.

This chain joins TRBV19 and TRBJ2-7, with D maybe TRBD2 (6 bases). The V end lost 5 bases, the J end lost 0 bases, and 14 bases lay between the germline ends. The CDR3 has 15 amino acids. From germline, CDR1 is LNHDA and CDR2 SQIVND (reference sequence). The CDR3 bases are TGTGCCAGTAGTGTTAGCGGCTCTGCCTCCTACGAGCAGTACTTC. It codes for CASSVSGSASYEQYF.

The genes are TRBV27 and TRBJ2-3; TRBD2 agrees at 9 bases. Germline V lookup: CDR1 MNHEY, CDR2 SMNVEV (reference sequence). The CDR3 has 15 residues. The J segment lost 0 bases and the V segment lost 5 bases, leaving 3 bases of the junction unmatched. The CDR3 DNA reads as TGTGCCAGCAGTAGACTAGCGGCTAGCACAGATACGCAGTATTTT. Protein product: CASSRLAASTDTQYF.

The table lists this clone with a few counts. This chain links TRBV9 with TRBJ1-4, with 9 bases lining up with TRBD1. Germline-derived CDR1 and CDR2 are SGDLS and YYNGEE. The CDR3 is made up of 14 amino acids. V was pared by 3 bases and J by 8 bases, with 5 bases of the junction left unmatched. CDR3 in DNA: TGTGCCAGCAGCGCCGGGGACAGGGACGAAAAACTGTTTTTT. It encodes CASSAGDRDEKLFF. Filled out from reference TRBV9 and TRBJ1-4, the complete variable domain reads DSGVTQTPKHLITATGQRVTLRCSPRSGDLSVYWYQQSLDQGLQFLIQYYNGEERAKGNILERFSAQQFPDLHSELNLSSLELGDSALYFCASSAGDRDEKLFFGSGTQLSVL.

This clone has only one observation. This chain links TRBV7-9 with TRBJ2-1, with 11 bases that match TRBD2. This CDR3 has 17 residues. Trimming cost V 1 base and J 8 bases; bases outside gene matches: 10. Germline V gives CDR1 SEHNR, CDR2 FQNEAQ (reference sequence). CDR3 DNA sequence: TGTGCCAGCAGCTTAGGAGTAGCGGGAGGGAAAATCGATGAGCAGTTCTTC. As protein: CASSLGVAGGKIDEQFF.

This chain uses TRBV6-1 with TRBJ1-1; D gene ambiguous. Germline CDR1 MNHNS, CDR2 SASEGT. This CDR3 has 13 amino acids. With 8 bases removed from V and 5 bases from J, the gap between germline ends came to 15 bases. For the CDR3, the DNA is TGTGCCAGCTCCCTGGGCGGTGGTACTGAAGCTTTCTTT. It encodes CASSLGGGTEAFF.

The chain joins TRBV27 to TRBJ2-7; D unresolved. CDR1 is MNHEY, CDR2 SMNVEV, per germline (reference sequence). This CDR3 is 15 amino acids long. V lost 6 bases to trimming and J lost 0 bases, with 15 bases between them. CDR3 in amino acids: CASSFTPGHSYEQYF. DNA of the CDR3: TGTGCCAGCAGCTTTACCCCGGGTCACTCCTACGAGCAGTACTTC.

The genes are TRBV11-3 and TRBJ1-5, with 8 bases lining up with TRBD1. The CDR3 is 18 amino acids. Trimming removed 5 bases from V and 4 bases from J; junction bases left unmatched: 16. Germline CDR1 and CDR2: SGHNT and YENEEA. CDR3 sequence: CASSPVADRVKLNQPQHF. CDR3 nucleotide sequence: TGTGCCAGCAGCCCCGTGGCGGACAGGGTCAAATTGAATCAGCCCCAGCATTTT.

By sample share, this clone is medium-sized. The J gene is TRBJ2-2, the V gene TRBV25-1; no reliable D call. This CDR3 contains 16 residues. The V end was cut by 6 bases, the J end by 5 bases, with 19 bases between. Germline CDR1 is MGHDK and CDR2 is SYGVNS. The CDR3 DNA follows: TGTGCCAGCAGCCAAAAGAGGTCCGGGCGGACCGGGGAGCTGTTTTTT. Its protein product is CASSQKRSGRTGELFF.

Concerning this clone itself: One end of the junction does not line up with germline, which may come from a read error. The gene calls are TRBV6-1 and TRBJ1-6, with D tentatively TRBD1 (5 bases). This CDR3 region has 15 residues. Per the germline V gene, CDR1 is MNHNS and CDR2 is SASEGT. In DNA form, the CDR3 reads TGTGCCAGCAGAGAAGGGGAGTCCTATAATTCACCCCTCCACTTT. This sequence encodes CASREGESYNSPLHF.

The J gene is TRBJ2-7, the V gene TRBV27; D possibly corresponds to TRBD2 (5 bases). The V end lost 2 bases, the J end lost 1 base, and 6 bases lay between the germline ends. The CDR3 has 13 amino acids. Germline assignment: CDR1 MNHEY and CDR2 SMNVEV (reference sequence). CDR3: CASSLRGSYEQYF. The CDR3 DNA follows: TGTGCCAGCAGTTTACGGGGTTCCTACGAGCAGTACTTC.

The chain is built from TRBV5-1 and TRBJ2-3, with 10 bases identical to TRBD2. V shed 4 bases and J 3 bases; nucleotides not matched to a gene: 8. The CDR3 is 16 residues long. Germline CDR1 is SGHRS and CDR2 is YFSETQ. The CDR3 sequence is CASSMQAGGLTDTQYF. CDR3 nucleotides: TGCGCCAGCAGCATGCAAGCGGGAGGGCTTACAGATACGCAGTATTTT.

In this sample, this clone turned up a few times. V gene TRBV7-9 combines with J gene TRBJ1-4; no definite D call. Germline V gives CDR1 SEHNR, CDR2 FQNEAQ (reference sequence). The CDR3 length is 11 residues. Trimming stripped 5 bases from V and 8 bases from J, with 6 bases between. Written as DNA, the CDR3 is TGTGCCAGCAGCCAATGGGAAAAACTGTTTTTT. Encoded protein: CASSQWEKLFF.

The rearrangement joins TRBV27 to TRBJ2-2; 10 nucleotides match TRBD1. The germline CDR1 and CDR2 sequences are MNHEY and SMNVEV (reference sequence). This CDR3 spans 15 amino acids. V shed 5 bases, J shed 6 bases, and the junction held 6 bases outside the gene matches. The DNA of the CDR3 is TGTGCCAGCAGTACTAGACAGGGGGCGTCCGGGGAGCTGTTTTTT. This gives the protein CASSTRQGASGELFF.

The gene calls are TRBV10-2 and TRBJ2-7, with 11 bases lining up with TRBD1. Germline lookup yields CDR1 WSHSY and CDR2 SAAADI. V was clipped by 6 bases and J by 1 base; unmatched bases: 5. This CDR3 is 15 amino acids long. The CDR3 spells CASRLGTGGSYEQYF. CDR3 nucleotides: TGCGCCAGCAGACTCGGGACAGGGGGGTCCTACGAGCAGTACTTC.

The chain joins TRBV11-1 to TRBJ1-2; 9 positions match TRBD1. The CDR3 covers 14 residues. The junction had 8 bases not matched to a gene; V was cut back by 5 bases and J by 7 bases. The germline CDR1 and CDR2 sequences are SGHAT and FQDESV (reference sequence). CDR3 in amino acids: CASSPGTGNGGYTF. The CDR3 coding sequence is TGTGCCAGCAGCCCCGGGACAGGGAATGGTGGCTACACCTTC.

The gene calls are TRBV30 and TRBJ2-2; unclear D gene. The CDR3 has 11 amino acids. Germline V gene data show CDR1 as GTSNPN and CDR2 as SVGIG (reference sequence). The V and J ends lost 2 bases and 5 bases respectively, with 3 bases between them. CDR3 nucleotides: TGTGCCTGGAGTCGTACCGGGGAGCTGTTTTTT. Translation: CAWSRTGELFF.

This chain links TRBV30 with TRBJ2-1, with D possibly matching TRBD1 (6 bases). V lost 3 bases and J lost 8, with 20 bases in between. The CDR3 extends over 15 amino acids. From germline, CDR1 is GTSNPN and CDR2 SVGIG (reference sequence). CDR3 sequence (DNA): TGTGCCTGGAGCCGTAGACAGGCGGCTGGGGATGAGCAGTTCTTC. This codes for CAWSRRQAAGDEQFF. The full variable domain, in which reference TRBV30 and TRBJ2-1 provide the parts outside the CDR3, is SQTIHQWPATLVQPVGSPLSLECTVEGTSNPNLYWYRQAAGRGLQLLFYSVGIGQISSEVPQNLSASRPQDRQFILSSKKLLLSDSGFYLCAWSRRQAAGDEQFFGPGTRLTVL.

This clone is categorized as medium-sized. V and J are TRBV15 and TRBJ1-1; 7 bases are shared with TRBD1. The germline CDR1 and CDR2 sequences are LNHNV and YYDKDF (reference sequence). J gave up 1 base and V 0 bases, and 8 bases lay outside the gene matches. This CDR3 region has 17 residues. Here the CDR3 reads CATSRDHLRTGNTEAFF. CDR3 coding DNA: TGTGCCACCAGCAGAGATCATTTACGGACAGGGAACACTGAAGCTTTCTTT.

The V call is TRBV28, the J call TRBJ1-5; D not certain. Germline lookup yields CDR1 MDHEN and CDR2 SYDVKM. V lost 3 bases and J 2 bases, leaving 8 bases between the germline ends. The CDR3 has 14 residues. This chain's CDR3 is CASSLGFGNQPQHF. In DNA, the CDR3 is TGTGCCAGCAGTTTGGGGTTTGGCAATCAGCCCCAGCATTTT.